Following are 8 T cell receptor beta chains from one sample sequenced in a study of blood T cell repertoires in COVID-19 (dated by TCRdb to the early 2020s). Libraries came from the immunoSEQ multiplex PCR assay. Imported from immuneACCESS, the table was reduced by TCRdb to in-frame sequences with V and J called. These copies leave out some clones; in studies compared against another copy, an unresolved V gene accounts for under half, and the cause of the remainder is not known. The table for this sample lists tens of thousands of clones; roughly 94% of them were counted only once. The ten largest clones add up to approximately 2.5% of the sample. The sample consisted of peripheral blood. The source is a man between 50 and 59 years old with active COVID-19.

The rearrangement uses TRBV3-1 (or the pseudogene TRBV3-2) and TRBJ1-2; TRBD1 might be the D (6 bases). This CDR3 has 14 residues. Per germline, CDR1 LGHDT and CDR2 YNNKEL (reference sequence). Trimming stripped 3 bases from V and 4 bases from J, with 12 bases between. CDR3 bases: TGTGCCAGCAGCCAGTTGGACAGCGCCTATGGCTACACCTTC. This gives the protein CASSQLDSAYGYTF.

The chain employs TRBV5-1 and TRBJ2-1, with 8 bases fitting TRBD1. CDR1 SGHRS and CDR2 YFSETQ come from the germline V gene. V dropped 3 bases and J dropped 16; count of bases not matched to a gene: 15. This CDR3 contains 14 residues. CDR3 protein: CASSSPMLGQVEFF. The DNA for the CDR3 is TGCGCCAGCAGCTCTCCGATGTTGGGACAGGTGGAATTCTTC.

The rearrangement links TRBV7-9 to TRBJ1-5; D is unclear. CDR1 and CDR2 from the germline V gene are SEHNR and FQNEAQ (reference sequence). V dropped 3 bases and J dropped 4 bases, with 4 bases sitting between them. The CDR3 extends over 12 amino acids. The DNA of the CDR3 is TGTGCCAGCAGCTTTAATAATCAGCCCCAGCATTTT. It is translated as CASSFNNQPQHF.

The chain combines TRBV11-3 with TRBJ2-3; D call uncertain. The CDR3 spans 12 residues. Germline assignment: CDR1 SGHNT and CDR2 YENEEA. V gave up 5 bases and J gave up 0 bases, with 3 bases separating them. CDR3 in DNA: TGTGCCAGCAGCACAAGCACAGATACGCAGTATTTT. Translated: CASSTSTDTQYF.

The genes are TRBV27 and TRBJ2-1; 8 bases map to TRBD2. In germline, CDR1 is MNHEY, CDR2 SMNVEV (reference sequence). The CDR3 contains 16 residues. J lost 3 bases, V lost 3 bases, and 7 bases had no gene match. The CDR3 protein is CASSFSGGPVYNEQFF. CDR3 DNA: TGTGCCAGCAGTTTCTCGGGGGGGCCAGTCTACAATGAGCAGTTCTTC.

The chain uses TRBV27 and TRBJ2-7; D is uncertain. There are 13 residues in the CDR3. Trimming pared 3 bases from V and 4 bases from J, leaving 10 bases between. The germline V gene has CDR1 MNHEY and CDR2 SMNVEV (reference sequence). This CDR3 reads CASSLSSHYEQYF. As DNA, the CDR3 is TGTGCCAGCAGTTTGTCCTCACATTACGAGCAGTACTTC.

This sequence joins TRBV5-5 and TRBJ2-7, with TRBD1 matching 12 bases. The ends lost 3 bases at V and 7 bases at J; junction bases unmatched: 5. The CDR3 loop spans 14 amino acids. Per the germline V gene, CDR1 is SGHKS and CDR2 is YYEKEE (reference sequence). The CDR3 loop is CASSSGQGAKEQYF. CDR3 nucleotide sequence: TGTGCCAGCAGCTCGGGACAGGGGGCAAAAGAGCAGTACTTC.

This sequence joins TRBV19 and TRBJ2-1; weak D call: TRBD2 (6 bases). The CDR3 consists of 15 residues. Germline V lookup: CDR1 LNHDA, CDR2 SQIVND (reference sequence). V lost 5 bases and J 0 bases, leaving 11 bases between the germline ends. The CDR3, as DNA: TGTGCCAGTAGTCTAGCGTCTAGCTCCTACAATGAGCAGTTCTTC. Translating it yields CASSLASSSYNEQFF.